This T cell receptor beta chain was captured in a study of shared clonotypes between healthy human individuals (dated by TCRdb to between 2020 and 2021). Regarding the research as a whole: The cohort included three men and two women between 18 and 49 years of age. Blood TCR repertoires of about 5 healthy adults were deeply sequenced to estimate repertoire size and the extent of clonotype sharing between individuals. Different laboratories and diverse techniques were used to prepare libraries and sequence TCR repertoires, to increase sequencing depth and limit assay-specific biases. For each donor, CD4 naive and CD4 memory were each given three plates, CD8 naive was given two plates, and CD8 memory was given one plate. Per donor, leukapheresis produced somewhere between about 0.94 and 10 billion PBMCs.

Using the deep immunoSEQ assay, multiplex PCR amplified TCR CDR3 regions from genomic DNA. Extracted genomic DNA from each cell subset was distributed evenly across all wells of several immunoSEQ 96-well plates, and each plate was treated as a replicate. For sorted subsets, each replicate PCR was loaded with approximately 0.2 ug genomic DNA, equivalent to roughly 30,000 T cell genomes. The purified libraries were quantified using a Qubit 3.0 fluorometer, sized with a Bioanalyzer 2100, and then quantified again using the KAPA Library Quantification kit. Every immunoSEQ 96-well plate was sequenced on a separate single-read 150-cycle Illumina NextSeq 550 flow cell. In the authors' own workflow: Because only junctional sequences without quality scores were contained in the immunoSEQ output, filtering matching that applied to full-length reads could not be performed. To assign V/J genes and CDR3, sequences were annotated using PyIR, a Python wrapper for IgBLAST v1.9, with IMGT germline references. Any read was removed if the V/J assignment was weak (E-value above 1e-6), the CDR3 was missing, or the read contained stop codons, out-of-frame junctions, or ambiguous translated residues. V3J clonotypes were defined as sequences sharing the same inferred V gene, J gene, and CDR3 amino acid sequence. To compute the percentage overlap between repertoires, the number of shared unique clonotypes was divided by the size of the smaller repertoire. Three approaches were used to assess repertoire richness: RTK rarefaction, the Chao1 estimator, and Recon v2.1 estimates of unobserved clonotypes. Generation probabilities were computed with OLGA for all TCRbeta clonotypes obtained by the gDNA method from several donors. The clones in this table, taken by TCRdb from immuneACCESS, are in-frame only. Not every clone is retained; where verified, under half of the shortfall comes from an unresolved V gene, and the cause of the rest is unknown. For V, J and clone size, that table is used; D and trimming come from the DNA. The sample table contains about 1.5 million clones; only one count was recorded for 95% to 99% of them. The ten largest clonotypes hold 0.4% to 0.55% of the sample.

The CDR3, cysteine through phenylalanine, is 13 amino acids long. Left in the record is the CDR3 DNA by itself, 39 bases read in frame from the first base. According to the germline V gene, CDR1 reads SNHLY and CDR2 reads FYNNEI. Unmatched junction bases come to 6, with V trimmed by 9 bases and J by 3 bases. Donors were healthy HIV-negative adults with no recently reported acute infections or vaccinations. Every donor was a Caucasian adult living in Nashville, Tennessee, USA. Magnetic negative selection was used to enrich CD4+ T cells, after which naive cells were positively selected on CD45RA and the negative fraction became the memory subset. Blood was collected by leukapheresis, and PBMCs were isolated by Ficoll-Histopaque density gradient centrifugation and then cryopreserved in liquid nitrogen vapor phase. Analytical flow cytometry was used to check the purity and quantity of every magnetically sorted T cell population. Genomic DNA was isolated from every sorted fraction and measured by UV absorbance on a Nanodrop 2000c.

Results and caveats for the whole study, not just this receptor: Sampling was limited to blood, and TCR repertoires in tissue likely differ from TCR repertoires in blood. Rarefaction of sorted-subset datasets indicated incomplete sequencing despite the large sequencing depth. Larger estimated clonotype richness was generally found for naive subsets than for memory subsets. Pairwise subsampling indicated that sequencing depth was expected to affect the degree of clonotype sharing among donors. Sharing across four donors was observed for roughly 5% of naive CD4, under 4% of naive CD8, about 2.3% of memory CD4, and approximately 0.41% of memory CD8 clonotypes. Compared with non-shared clonotypes, the clonotypes found in all four sorted-subset donors had higher generation probabilities. The genetic and exposure-history diversity represented was limited by the small number of donors.

As concerns this clone: Its antigen is still unknown. Per-base quality was not reported, and no clone a single base away is much larger than it.

The sample comprised naive CD4+ T cells sorted from blood. Per the publication, the cell subset or site label means: CD45RA+ positively selected. This TCR was sampled from a young man in good health. The V and J genes are TRBV2 and TRBJ2-5; TRBD2 agrees with 8 junctional bases. The sequence in DNA is TGTGCCAGTGCGGGACTAGATGAAGAGACCCAGTACTTC. Its amino acids are CASAGLDEETQYF.